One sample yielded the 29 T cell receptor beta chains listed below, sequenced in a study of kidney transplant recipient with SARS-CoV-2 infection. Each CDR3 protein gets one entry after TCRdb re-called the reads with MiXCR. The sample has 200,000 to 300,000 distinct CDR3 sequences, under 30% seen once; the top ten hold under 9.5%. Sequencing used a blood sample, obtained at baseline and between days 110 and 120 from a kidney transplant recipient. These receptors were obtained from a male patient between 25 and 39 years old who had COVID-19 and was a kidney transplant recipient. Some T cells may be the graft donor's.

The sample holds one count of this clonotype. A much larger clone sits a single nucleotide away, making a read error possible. CDR3 amino acids: CASGNDGLQGKTCGYTF. In DNA form, the CDR3 reads TGTGCTAGTGGTAATGATGGTTTGCAGGGAAAGACCTGTGGCTACACCTTC. The genes are TRBV12-5 and TRBJ1-2, with a weak D call TRBD1 (5 bases). This CDR3 has 17 amino acids. V lost 5 bases and J lost 7, with 26 bases in between. CDR1 is LGHNT, CDR2 FRNRAP, per germline.

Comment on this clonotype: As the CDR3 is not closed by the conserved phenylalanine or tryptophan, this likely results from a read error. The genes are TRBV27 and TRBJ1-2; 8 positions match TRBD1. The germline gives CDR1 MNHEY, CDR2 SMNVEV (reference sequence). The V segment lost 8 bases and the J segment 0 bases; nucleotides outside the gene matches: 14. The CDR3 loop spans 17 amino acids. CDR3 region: CASGLLQGGKANYGYTC. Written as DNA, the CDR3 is TGTGCCAGCGGGCTGTTACAGGGGGGCAAGGCTAACTATGGCTACACCTGC.

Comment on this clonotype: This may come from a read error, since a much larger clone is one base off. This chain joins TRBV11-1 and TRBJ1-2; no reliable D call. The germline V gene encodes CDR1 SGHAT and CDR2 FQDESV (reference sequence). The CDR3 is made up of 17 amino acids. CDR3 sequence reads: CASSDTAKAGKTYGHTF. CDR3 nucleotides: TGTGCCAGCAGCGACACTGCTAAGGCTGGAAAGACCTATGGCCACACCTTC.

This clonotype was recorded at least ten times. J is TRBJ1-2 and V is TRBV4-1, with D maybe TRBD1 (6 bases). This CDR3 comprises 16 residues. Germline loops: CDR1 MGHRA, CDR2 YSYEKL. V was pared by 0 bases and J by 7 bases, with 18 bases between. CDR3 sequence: CASSQEGTRVARGYTF. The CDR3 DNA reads TGCGCCAGCAGCCAAGAGGGGACAAGGGTAGCCCGTGGCTACACCTTC.

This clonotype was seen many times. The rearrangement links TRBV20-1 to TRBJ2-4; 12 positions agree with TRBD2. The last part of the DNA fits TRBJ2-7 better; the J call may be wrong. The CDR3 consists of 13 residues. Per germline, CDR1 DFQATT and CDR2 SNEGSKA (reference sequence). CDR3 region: CSARGLAGVEQYV. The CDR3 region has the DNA TGCAGTGCTAGAGGACTAGCGGGAGTCGAGCAGTACGTC.

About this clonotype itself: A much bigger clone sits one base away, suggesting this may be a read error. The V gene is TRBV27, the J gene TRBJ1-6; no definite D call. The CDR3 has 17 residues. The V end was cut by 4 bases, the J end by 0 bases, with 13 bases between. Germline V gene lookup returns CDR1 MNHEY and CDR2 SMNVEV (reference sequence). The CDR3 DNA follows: TGTGCCAGCAGTTCATCGTGTTTTAGCTCCTATAATTCACCCCTCCACTTT. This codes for CASSSSCFSSYNSPLHF.

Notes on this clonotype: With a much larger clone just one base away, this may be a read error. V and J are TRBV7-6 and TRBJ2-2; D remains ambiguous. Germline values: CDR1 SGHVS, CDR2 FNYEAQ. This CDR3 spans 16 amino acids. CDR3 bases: TGTGCCATCAGCCCCCGGACGCCCCCTAGCACCGGGGAGCTGTTTTTT. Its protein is CAISPRTPPSTGELFF.

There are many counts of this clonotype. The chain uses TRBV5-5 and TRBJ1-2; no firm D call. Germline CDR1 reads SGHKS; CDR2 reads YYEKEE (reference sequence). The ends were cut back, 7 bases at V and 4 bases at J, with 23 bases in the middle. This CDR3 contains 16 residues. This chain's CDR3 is CASYEIVSRKTYGYTF. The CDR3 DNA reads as TGTGCCAGCTACGAAATTGTCTCGCGAAAGACCTATGGCTACACCTTC.

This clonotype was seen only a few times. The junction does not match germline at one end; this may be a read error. DNA for the CDR3: TGTGCCAGCAGCCATGTTTACCCACAAAGTCGGGCCAACGTCCTTACTTTC. Its protein is CASSHVYPQSRANVLTF. This rearrangement joins TRBV7-8 to TRBJ2-6; the D is unclear. CDR1 and CDR2 from the germline V gene are SGHVS and FQNEAQ. This CDR3 region has 17 residues.

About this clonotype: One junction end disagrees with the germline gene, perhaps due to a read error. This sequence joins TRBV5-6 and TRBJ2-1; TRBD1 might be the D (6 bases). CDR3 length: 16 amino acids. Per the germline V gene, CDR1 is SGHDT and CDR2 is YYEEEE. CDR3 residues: CTSSHRVVSSYNEQFF. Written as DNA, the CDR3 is TGTACCAGCAGCCACAGGGTAGTCAGCTCCTACAATGAGCAGTTCTTC.

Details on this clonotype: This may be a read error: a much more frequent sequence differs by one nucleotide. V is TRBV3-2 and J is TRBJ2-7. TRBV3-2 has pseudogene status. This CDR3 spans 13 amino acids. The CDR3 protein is CASSPSNKYEQHF. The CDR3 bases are TGTGCCAGCAGCCCATCTAACAAGTACGAGCAGCACTTC.

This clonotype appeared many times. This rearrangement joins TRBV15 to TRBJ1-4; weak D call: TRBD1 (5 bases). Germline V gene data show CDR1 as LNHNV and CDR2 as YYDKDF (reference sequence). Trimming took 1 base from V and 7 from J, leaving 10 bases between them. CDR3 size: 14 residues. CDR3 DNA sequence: TGTGCCACCAGCAGAGGGACACAGGCTGAAAAACTGTTTTTT. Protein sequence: CATSRGTQAEKLFF. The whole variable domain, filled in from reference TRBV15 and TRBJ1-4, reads DAMVIQNPRYQVTQFGKPVTLSCSQTLNHNVMYWYQQKSSQAPKLLFHYYDKDFNNEADTPDNFQSRRPNTSFCFLDIRSPGLGDTAMYLCATSRGTQAEKLFFGSGTQLSVL.

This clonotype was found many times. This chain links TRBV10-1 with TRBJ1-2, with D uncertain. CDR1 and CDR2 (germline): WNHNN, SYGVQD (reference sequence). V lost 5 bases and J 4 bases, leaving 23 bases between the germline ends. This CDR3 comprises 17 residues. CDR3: CASSCKLRSRKTYGYTF. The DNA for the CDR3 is TGCGCCAGCAGTTGCAAACTAAGATCGCGAAAGACCTATGGCTACACCTTC.

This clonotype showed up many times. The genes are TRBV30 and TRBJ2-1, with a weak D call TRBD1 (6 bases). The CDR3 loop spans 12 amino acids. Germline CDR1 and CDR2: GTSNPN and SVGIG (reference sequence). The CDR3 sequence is CALGQSYNEQFF. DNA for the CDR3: TGTGCACTCGGACAGTCCTACAATGAGCAGTTCTTC.

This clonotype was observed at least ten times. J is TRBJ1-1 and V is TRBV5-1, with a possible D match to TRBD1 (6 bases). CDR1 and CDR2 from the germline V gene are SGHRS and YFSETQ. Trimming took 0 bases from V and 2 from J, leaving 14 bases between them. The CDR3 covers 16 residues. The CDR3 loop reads CASSLANGTPNTEAFF. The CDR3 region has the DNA TGCGCCAGCAGCTTGGCCAACGGGACACCCAACACTGAAGCTTTCTTT.

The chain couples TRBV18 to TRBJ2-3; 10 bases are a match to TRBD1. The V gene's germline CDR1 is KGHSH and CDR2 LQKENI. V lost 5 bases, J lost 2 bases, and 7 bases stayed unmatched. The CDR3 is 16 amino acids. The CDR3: CASSMTGGADTDTQYF. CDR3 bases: TGTGCCAGCTCAATGACAGGGGGCGCCGACACAGATACGCAGTATTTT.

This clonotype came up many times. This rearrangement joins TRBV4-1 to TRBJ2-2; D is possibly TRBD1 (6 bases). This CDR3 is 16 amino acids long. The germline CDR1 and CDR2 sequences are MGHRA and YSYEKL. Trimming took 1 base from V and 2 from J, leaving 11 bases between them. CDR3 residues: CASSQGPGVNTGELFF. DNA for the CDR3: TGCGCCAGCAGCCAAGGGCCAGGGGTAAACACCGGGGAGCTGTTTTTT.

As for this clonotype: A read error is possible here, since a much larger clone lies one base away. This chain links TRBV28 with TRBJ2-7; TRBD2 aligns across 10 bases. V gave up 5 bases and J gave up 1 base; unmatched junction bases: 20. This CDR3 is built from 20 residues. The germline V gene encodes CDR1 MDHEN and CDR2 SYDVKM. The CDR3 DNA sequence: TGTGCCAGCAGTCCCAGCTACGGGGGACTAGCGATGGGGAAATCCTACGAGCAGTACTTC. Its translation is CASSPSYGGLAMGKSYEQYF.

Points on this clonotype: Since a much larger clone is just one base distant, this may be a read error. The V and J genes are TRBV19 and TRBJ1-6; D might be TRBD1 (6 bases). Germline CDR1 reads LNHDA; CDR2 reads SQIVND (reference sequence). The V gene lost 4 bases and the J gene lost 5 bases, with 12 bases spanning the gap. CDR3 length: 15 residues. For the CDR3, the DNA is TGTGCCAGTAGTACAGGAGACAGGAATAATTCACCCCTCCACTTT. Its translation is CASSTGDRNNSPLHF. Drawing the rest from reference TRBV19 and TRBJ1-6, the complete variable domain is DGGITQSPKYLFRKEGQNVTLSCEQNLNHDAMYWYRQDPGQGLRLIYYSQIVNDFQKGDIAEGYSVSREKKESFPLTVTSAQKNPTAFYLCASSTGDRNNSPLHFGNGTRLTVT.

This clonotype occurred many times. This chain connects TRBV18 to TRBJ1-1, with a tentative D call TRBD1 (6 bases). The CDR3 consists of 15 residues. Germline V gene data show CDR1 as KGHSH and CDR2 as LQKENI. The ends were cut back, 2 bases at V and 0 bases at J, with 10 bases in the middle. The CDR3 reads CASSPNGDMNTEAFF. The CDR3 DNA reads TGTGCCAGCTCACCAAACGGGGACATGAACACTGAAGCTTTCTTT.

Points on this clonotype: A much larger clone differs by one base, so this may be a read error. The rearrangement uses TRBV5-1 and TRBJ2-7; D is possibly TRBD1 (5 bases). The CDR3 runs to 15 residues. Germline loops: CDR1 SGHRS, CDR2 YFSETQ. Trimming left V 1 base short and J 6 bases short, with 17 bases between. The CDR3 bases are TGCGCCAGCAGCTTGCGACAGAGTTCCCCTATCGAGCAGTACTTC. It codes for CASSLRQSSPIEQYF.

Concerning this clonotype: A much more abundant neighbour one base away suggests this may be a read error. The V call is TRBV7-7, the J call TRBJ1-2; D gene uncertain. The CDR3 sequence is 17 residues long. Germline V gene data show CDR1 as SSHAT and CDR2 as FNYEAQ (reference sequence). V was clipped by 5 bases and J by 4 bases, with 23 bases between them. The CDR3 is CASSVYCECRKTYGYTF. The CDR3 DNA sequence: TGTGCCAGCAGCGTGTACTGTGAGTGCCGAAAGACCTATGGCTACACCTTC.

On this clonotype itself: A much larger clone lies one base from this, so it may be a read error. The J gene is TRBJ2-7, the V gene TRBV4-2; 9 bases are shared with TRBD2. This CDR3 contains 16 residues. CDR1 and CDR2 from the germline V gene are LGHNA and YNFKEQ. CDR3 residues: CASGQGLAPEHVEQYF. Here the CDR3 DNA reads TGTGCCAGCGGCCAAGGACTAGCGCCCGAGCACGTCGAGCAGTACTTC.

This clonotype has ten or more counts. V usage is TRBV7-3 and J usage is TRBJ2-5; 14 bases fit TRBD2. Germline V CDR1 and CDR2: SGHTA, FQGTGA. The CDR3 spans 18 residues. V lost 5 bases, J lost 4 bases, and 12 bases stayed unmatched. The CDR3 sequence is CASSANPSTSGRAETQYF. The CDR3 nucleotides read TGTGCCAGCAGCGCTAACCCCTCGACTAGCGGGAGGGCAGAGACCCAGTACTTC.

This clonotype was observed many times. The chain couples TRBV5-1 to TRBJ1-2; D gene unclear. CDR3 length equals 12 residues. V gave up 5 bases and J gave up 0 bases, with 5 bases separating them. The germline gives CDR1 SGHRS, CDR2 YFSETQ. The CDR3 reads CASRTSNYGYTF. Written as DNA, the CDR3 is TGCGCCAGCAGGACCTCTAACTATGGCTACACCTTC.

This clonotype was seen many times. Here the CDR3 DNA reads TGTGCCAGCAGTTCTACGACAGCGGACACTGAAGCTTTCTTT. Protein product: CASSSTTADTEAFF. V gene TRBV6-5 combines with J gene TRBJ1-1; the D gene is possibly TRBD1 (5 bases). The germline gives CDR1 MNHEY, CDR2 SVGAGI. The CDR3 has 14 amino acids. V lost 4 bases to trimming and J lost 3 bases, with 12 bases between them.

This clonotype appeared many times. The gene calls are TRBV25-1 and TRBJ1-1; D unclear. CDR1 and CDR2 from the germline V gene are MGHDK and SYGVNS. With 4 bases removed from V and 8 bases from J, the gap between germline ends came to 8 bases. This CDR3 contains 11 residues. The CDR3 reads CASSGEVEAFF. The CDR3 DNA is TGTGCCAGCAGTGGGGAAGTCGAAGCTTTCTTT. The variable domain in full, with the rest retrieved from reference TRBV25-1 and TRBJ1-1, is EADIYQTPRYLVIGTGKKITLECSQTMGHDKMYWYQQDPGMELHLIHYSYGVNSTEKGDLSSESTVSRIRTEHFPLTLESARPSHTSQYLCASSGEVEAFFGQGTRLTVV.

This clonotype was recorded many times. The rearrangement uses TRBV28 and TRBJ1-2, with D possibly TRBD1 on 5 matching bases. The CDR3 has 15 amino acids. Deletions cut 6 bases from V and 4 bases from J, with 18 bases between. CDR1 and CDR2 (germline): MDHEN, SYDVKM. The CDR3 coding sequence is TGTGCCAGCAGCGCTCCGGGACGGGGGTTCTATGGCTACACCTTC. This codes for CASSAPGRGFYGYTF.

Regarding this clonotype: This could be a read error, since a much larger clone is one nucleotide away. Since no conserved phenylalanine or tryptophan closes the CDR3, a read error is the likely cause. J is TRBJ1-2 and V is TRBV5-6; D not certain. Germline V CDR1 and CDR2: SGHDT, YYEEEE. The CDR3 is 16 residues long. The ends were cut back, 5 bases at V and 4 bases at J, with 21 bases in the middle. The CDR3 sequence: CASSLLNSRKTYGYTS. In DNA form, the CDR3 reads TGTGCCAGCAGTCTTCTCAATAGTCGAAAGACCTATGGCTACACCTCC.